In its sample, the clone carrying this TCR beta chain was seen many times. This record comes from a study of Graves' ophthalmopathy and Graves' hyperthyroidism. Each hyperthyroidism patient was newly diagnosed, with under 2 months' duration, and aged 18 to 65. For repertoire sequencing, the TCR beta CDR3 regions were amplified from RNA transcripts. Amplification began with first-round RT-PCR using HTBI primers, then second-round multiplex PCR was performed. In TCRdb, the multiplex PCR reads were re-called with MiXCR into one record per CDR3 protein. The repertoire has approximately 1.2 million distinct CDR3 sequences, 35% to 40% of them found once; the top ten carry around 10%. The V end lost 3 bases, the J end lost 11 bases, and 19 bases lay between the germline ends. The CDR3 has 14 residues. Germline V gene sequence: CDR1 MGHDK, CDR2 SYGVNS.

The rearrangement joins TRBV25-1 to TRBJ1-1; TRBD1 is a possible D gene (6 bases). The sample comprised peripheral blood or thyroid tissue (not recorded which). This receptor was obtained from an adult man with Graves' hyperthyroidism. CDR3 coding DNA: TGTGCCAGCAGTGATGGGGAGAGGGACACGGGGGCTTTCTTT. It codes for CASSDGERDTGAFF.